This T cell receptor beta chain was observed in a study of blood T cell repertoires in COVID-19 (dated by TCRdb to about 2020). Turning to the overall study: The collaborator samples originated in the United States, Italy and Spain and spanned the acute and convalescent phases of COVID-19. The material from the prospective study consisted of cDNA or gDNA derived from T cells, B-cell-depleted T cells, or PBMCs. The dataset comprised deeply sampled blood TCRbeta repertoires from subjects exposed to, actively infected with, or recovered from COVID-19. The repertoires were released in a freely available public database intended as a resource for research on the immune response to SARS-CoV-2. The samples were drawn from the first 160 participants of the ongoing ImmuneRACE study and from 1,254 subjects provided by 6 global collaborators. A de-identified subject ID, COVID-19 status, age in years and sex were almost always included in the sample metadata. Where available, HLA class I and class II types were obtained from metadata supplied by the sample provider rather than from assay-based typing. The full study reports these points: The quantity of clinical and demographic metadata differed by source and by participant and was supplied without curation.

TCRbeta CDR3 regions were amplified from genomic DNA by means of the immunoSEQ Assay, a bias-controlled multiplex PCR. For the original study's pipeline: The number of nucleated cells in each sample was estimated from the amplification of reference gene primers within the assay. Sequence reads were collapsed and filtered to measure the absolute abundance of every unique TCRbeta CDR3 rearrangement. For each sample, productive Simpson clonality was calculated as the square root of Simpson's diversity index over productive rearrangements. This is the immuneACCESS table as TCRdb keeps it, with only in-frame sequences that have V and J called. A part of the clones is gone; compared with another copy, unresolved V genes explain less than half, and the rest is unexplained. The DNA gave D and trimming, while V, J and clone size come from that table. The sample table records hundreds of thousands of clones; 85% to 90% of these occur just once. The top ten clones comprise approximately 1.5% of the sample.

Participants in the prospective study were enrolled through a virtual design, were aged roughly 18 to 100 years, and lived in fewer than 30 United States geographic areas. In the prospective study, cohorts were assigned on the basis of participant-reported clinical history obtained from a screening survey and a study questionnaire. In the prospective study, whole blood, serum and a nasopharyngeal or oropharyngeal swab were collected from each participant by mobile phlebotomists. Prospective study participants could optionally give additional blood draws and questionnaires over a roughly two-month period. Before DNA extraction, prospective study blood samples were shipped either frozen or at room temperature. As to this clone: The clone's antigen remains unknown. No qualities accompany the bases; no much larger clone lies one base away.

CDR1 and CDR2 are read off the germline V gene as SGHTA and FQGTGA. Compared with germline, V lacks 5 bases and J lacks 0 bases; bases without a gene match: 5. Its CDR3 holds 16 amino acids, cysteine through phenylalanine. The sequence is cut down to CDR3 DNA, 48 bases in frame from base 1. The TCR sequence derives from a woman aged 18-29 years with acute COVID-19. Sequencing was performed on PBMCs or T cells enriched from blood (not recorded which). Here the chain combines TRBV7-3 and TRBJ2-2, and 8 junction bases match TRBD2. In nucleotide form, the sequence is TGTGCCAGCAGCCCCAGGGGACTAGCGAACACCGGGGAGCTGTTTTTT. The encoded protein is CASSPRGLANTGELFF.